This T cell receptor (beta chain) was captured in a study of T cells after yellow fever vaccination. Conversion of TCR transcripts into cDNA relied on 5'RACE template switching, which added a universal primer site and UMIs. TCRdb re-called the 5' RACE reads with MiXCR, one entry per CDR3 protein. The data hold some 52,000 distinct CDR3 sequences, with approximately 7% observed a single time. The CDR3 sequence is 19 residues long. This clonotype occurred many times. The source is a young man who received the YFV17D yellow fever vaccine. This specimen consisted of CD8+ T cells not binding an NS4B(214-222) dextramer, sorted from PBMCs, obtained roughly seven weeks after the first yellow fever vaccination. The J gene is TRBJ2-4, the V gene TRBV21-1; the DNA was not compared with TRBD1, the D call given in the table. TRBV21-1 is shown as a pseudogene. In DNA form, the CDR3 reads TGTGCCAGCAGCAAACCCCCCAACTCGACAGAGGACATGGGTTACATTCAGTACTTC. Translating gives CASSKPPNSTEDMGYIQYF.